Listed below are T cell receptor beta chains from one sample, sequenced in a study of blood T cell repertoires in COVID-19. Libraries were prepared by immunoSEQ multiplex PCR; TCRdb keeps only in-frame clonotypes and omits some of them. Of over 250,000 clones in the sample, less than 90% were seen once. The material sequenced was peripheral blood. The source of these receptors is a human donor in a cohort sampled during active COVID-19. Each CDR3 is given with its conserved first and last residue. Fields, in order: J gene, clone size, V gene, D gene, CDR3 protein, CDR3 DNA. D genes are given only for firm matches. Where a row states a size, it is once, few, many or the class of an expanded clone; other rows omit it.

>TRBJ1-4|-|TRBV5-4|TRBD1
CASSIGTERRLFF
TGTGCCAGCAGCATCGGGACAGAAAGAAGACTGTTTTTT
>TRBJ2-5|-|TRBV7-9|-
CASSLMRAGKTSQYF
TGTGCCAGCAGCTTAATGAGGGCGGGTAAGACGTCCCAGTACTTC
>TRBJ2-3|-|TRBV18|TRBD1
CASSTTGVDTQYF
TGTGCCAGCTCAACTACAGGGGTGGATACGCAGTATTTT
>TRBJ2-5|-|TRBV5-8|-
CASSHGSDTRQETQYF
TGTGCCAGCAGCCACGGTTCGGACACCCGACAAGAGACCCAGTACTTC
>TRBJ2-2|-|TRBV7-6|-
CASSGPAVNTGELFF
TGTGCCAGCAGTGGACCAGCGGTGAACACCGGGGAGCTGTTTTTT
>TRBJ2-7|-|TRBV7-9|TRBD2
CASSSSGTSGGLKYF
TGTGCCAGCAGCTCGTCCGGGACTAGCGGGGGACTGAAGTACTTC
>TRBJ2-1|-|TRBV4-3|TRBD1
CASSHLQDRQNEQFF
TGCGCCAGCAGCCACTTACAGGACAGGCAAAATGAGCAGTTCTTC
>TRBJ1-6|few|TRBV5-4|-
CASSRGHPDNNSPLHF
TGTGCCAGCAGCAGGGGACACCCGGACAATAATTCACCCCTCCACTTT
>TRBJ1-1|once|TRBV2|-
CASSVLTGNTEAFF
TGTGCCAGCAGTGTACTGACAGGCAACACTGAAGCTTTCTTT
>TRBJ1-6|-|TRBV18|-
CASSPDVGDSPLHF
TGTGCCAGCTCTCCGGACGTCGGGGATTCACCCCTCCACTTT
>TRBJ1-5|-|TRBV27|-
CASSPRNRNQPQHF
TGTGCCAGCAGTCCCAGGAACCGCAATCAGCCCCAGCATTTT
>TRBJ2-3|-|TRBV3-1/TRBV3-2|-
CASGEGASPDTQYF
TGTGCCAGCGGCGAAGGCGCATCCCCAGATACGCAGTATTTT
>TRBJ1-2|-|TRBV6-5|-
CASSYSARGSLHGYTF
TGTGCCAGCAGTTACTCGGCCCGGGGGTCACTCCATGGCTACACCTTC
>TRBJ2-1|-|TRBV29-1|TRBD2
CSERSGTSGSDEQFF
TGCAGCGAACGCTCCGGGACTAGCGGGAGTGATGAGCAGTTCTTC
>TRBJ2-1|-|TRBV27|-
CASSLSGRTSYNEQFF
TGTGCCAGCAGTTTATCTGGCCGAACCTCCTACAATGAGCAGTTCTTC
>TRBJ1-3|-|TRBV28|TRBD1
CASSSLGQAARGNTIYF
TGTGCCAGCAGTTCCCTCGGACAGGCGGCCAGGGGAAACACCATATATTTT
>TRBJ1-1|-|TRBV19|TRBD1
CASSMTGGFYTEAFF
TGTGCCAGTAGTATGACAGGGGGCTTTTACACTGAAGCTTTCTTT
>TRBJ1-3|-|TRBV28|-
CASNGGAGSGNTIYF
TGTGCCAGCAATGGGGGGGCGGGATCTGGAAACACCATATATTTT
>TRBJ2-1|-|TRBV7-3|TRBD2
CASSLSSGKGNEQFF
TGTGCCAGCAGCTTAAGTAGCGGGAAAGGGAATGAGCAGTTCTTC
>TRBJ2-5|-|TRBV11-2|-
CASSPDRLQYF
TGTGCCAGCAGCCCCGACAGACTCCAGTACTTC
>TRBJ2-5|few|TRBV7-9|TRBD1
CASSLGTGGETQYF
TGTGCCAGCAGCTTGGGGACAGGGGGAGAGACCCAGTACTTC
>TRBJ2-3|-|TRBV14|-
CASSVRGGVRSTDTQYF
TGTGCCAGCAGCGTCAGGGGTGGGGTAAGGAGCACAGATACGCAGTATTTT
>TRBJ2-3|-|TRBV25-1|-
CASSETLGAGAVDTQYF
TGTGCCAGCAGTGAGACCCTTGGGGCAGGGGCCGTAGATACGCAGTATTTT
>TRBJ2-2|few|TRBV6-1|TRBD2
CASSELGLAATGELFF
TGTGCCAGCAGTGAACTCGGACTAGCGGCTACCGGGGAGCTGTTTTTT
>TRBJ2-7|-|TRBV28|-
CASRPPTGFYEQYF
TGTGCCAGCAGACCGCCGACAGGTTTCTACGAGCAGTACTTC
>TRBJ2-1|-|TRBV28|-
CASKESAPNEQFF
TGTGCCAGCAAAGAGTCCGCCCCCAATGAGCAGTTCTTC
>TRBJ1-5|-|TRBV19|TRBD1
CASKINRGHQPQHF
TGTGCCAGTAAGATAAACAGGGGGCATCAGCCCCAGCATTTT
>TRBJ2-7|-|TRBV12-5|TRBD1
CASGPAGQGASIGYEQYF
TGTGCTAGTGGTCCGGCGGGACAGGGGGCATCAATTGGCTACGAGCAGTACTTC
>TRBJ1-5|-|TRBV11-2|-
CASSPSGTRNQPQHF
TGTGCCAGCAGCCCATCTGGGACACGCAATCAGCCCCAGCATTTT
>TRBJ2-3|-|TRBV9|TRBD2
CASSVSSGIADTQYF
TGTGCCAGCAGCGTCTCTAGCGGGATCGCAGATACGCAGTATTTT
>TRBJ2-2|once|TRBV7-2|TRBD2
CASSPLSGTRNTGELFF
TGTGCCAGCAGCCCCCTATCCGGGACTAGGAACACCGGGGAGCTGTTTTTT
>TRBJ1-2|-|TRBV27|TRBD1
CASSFAGTEANYGYTF
TGTGCCAGCAGTTTTGCGGGGACAGAAGCTAACTATGGCTACACCTTC
>TRBJ1-5|-|TRBV28|-
CASSSYQPQHF
TGTGCCAGCAGTTCCTATCAGCCCCAGCATTTT
>TRBJ2-7|-|TRBV6-5|TRBD2
CASSSPRGRPDEQYF
TGTGCCAGCAGTTCCCCTCGCGGGAGGCCCGACGAGCAGTACTTC
>TRBJ2-5|few|TRBV28|-
CASSSKPGEETETQYF
TGTGCCAGCAGTTCAAAACCGGGAGAAGAGACAGAGACCCAGTACTTC